These T cell receptor beta chains were read from a single sample in a study of blood T cell repertoires in COVID-19. Generated by immunoSEQ multiplex PCR, the TCRdb table keeps only in-frame clones and is missing some. Here the sample spans some 300,000 clones, nearly 90% being singletons. The sample comprised PBMCs or T cells enriched from blood (not recorded which). Receptors originate from a woman in her 50s who had been exposed to COVID-19. Both conserved end residues are part of each CDR3. A D gene is named only where the DNA matches it firmly. The size of a clone is reported for some rows only, either as once, few or many, or as a class for expanded clones.

TRBV3-1/TRBV3-2	.	.	TRBJ2-3	TGTGCCAGCAGCCAAGGGGAGGGGGGGTCAGATACGCAGTATTTT	CASSQGEGGSDTQYF
TRBV13	.	TRBD1	TRBJ2-2	TGTGCCAGCAGCCCGGACAGGGGGAGCGGGGAGCTGTTTTTT	CASSPDRGSGELFF
TRBV7-8	once	.	TRBJ1-1	TGTGCCAGCAGCGTCCGGGGGGCCACTGAAGCTTTCTTT	CASSVRGATEAFF
TRBV19	.	.	TRBJ2-7	TGTGCCAGTAGTGATCTGACAGGCCGGTCGTCATTCTACGAGCAGTACTTC	CASSDLTGRSSFYEQYF
TRBV28	.	.	TRBJ1-5	TGTGCCAGCAGTTTTGTGCGGAATAGCAATCAGCCCCAGCATTTT	CASSFVRNSNQPQHF
TRBV28	once	.	TRBJ1-6	TGTGCCAGCAGTCTTGACAGCTCCGATAATTCACCCCTCCACTTT	CASSLDSSDNSPLHF
TRBV3-1/TRBV3-2	.	.	TRBJ1-1	TGTGCCAGCAAAAAATCCGGGGGGAACACTGAAGCTTTCTTT	CASKKSGGNTEAFF
TRBV27	.	.	TRBJ2-5	TGTGCCAGCAGTTCAACAGGGTCCCAAGAGACCCAGTACTTC	CASSSTGSQETQYF
TRBV3-1/TRBV3-2	.	.	TRBJ1-4	TGTGCCAGCAGCCAAACCTTCACGGCGGAACTGTTTTTT	CASSQTFTAELFF
TRBV30	few	TRBD1	TRBJ1-1	TGTGCCTGGGGACAGGGAGGGAACACTGAAGCTTTCTTT	CAWGQGGNTEAFF
TRBV19	.	TRBD2	TRBJ2-3	TGTGCCAGTAGTACCGATAGCGGGGCACGTGATACGCAGTATTTT	CASSTDSGARDTQYF
TRBV30	once	.	TRBJ1-6	TGTGCCTGGAATCAACCTACCGGGACACATAATTCACCCCTCCACTTT	CAWNQPTGTHNSPLHF